This TCR beta chain is from a study of T cell responses to AZD1222 COVID-19 vaccine. Study-wide results and limits: Epitopes outside B.1.351 and B.1.1.7 mutated regions reportedly drew nearly half of spike TCRs. The span of vaccine-associated CD4 TCRs extended across spike, with dominance at 160-218 and 743-854.

In regard to this clone: The antigen is undetermined.

The repertoire was sequenced with immunoSEQ multiplex PCR; TCRdb's copy has only in-frame clones and lacks some. The data contain tens of thousands of clones, approximately 90% of them singletons. The sample in question was peripheral blood, obtained on day 0 of AZD1222 vaccination. This TCR was recovered from an adult in good health.

CDR3 in amino acids: CASRNSEAQETQYF. The CDR3 DNA sequence: TGTGCCAGCCGGAATTCGGAAGCCCAAGAGACCCAGTACTTC. The J gene is TRBJ2-5, the V gene TRBV2; D is ambiguous. CDR3 size: 14 residues. Germline V CDR1 and CDR2: SNHLY, FYNNEI. The ends were cut back, 8 bases at V and 1 base at J, with 14 bases in the middle.